This is a list of T cell receptor beta chains from one sample in a study of blood T cell repertoires in COVID-19. The table came from immunoSEQ multiplex PCR; TCRdb's copy has only in-frame clones and leaves some out. The table lists 120,000 to 150,000 clones, more than 75% of them singletons. The source material was peripheral blood. These receptors originate from a man older than 75 with acute or convalescent COVID-19. Both conserved end residues are part of each CDR3. Each record gives: clone size, J gene, D gene, V gene, CDR3 DNA, CDR3 protein. The D gene is left open where the match is weak. Size is stated for part of the rows, as once, few or many counts, or as a class when the clone is expanded.

- TRBJ2-3 - TRBV28 TGTGCCAGCATTCCTCCGGGGGATACGCAGTATTTT CASIPPGDTQYF
- TRBJ1-3 - TRBV11-2 TGTGCCAGCAGCATTAGTCGGGGAGCCGGAAACACCATATATTTT CASSISRGAGNTIYF
- TRBJ2-3 - TRBV10-2 TGCGCCAGCAGTGTGGGAGGCACAGATACGCAGTATTTT CASSVGGTDTQYF
- TRBJ2-3 - TRBV7-3 TGTGCCAGCAGCCCAGTGCCAGGGAGCACAGATACGCAGTATTTT CASSPVPGSTDTQYF
- TRBJ2-5 - TRBV5-5 TGTGCCAGCAGCTTGCGTCGGGCAGGGGAGTCTTGGGAGACCCAGTACTTC CASSLRRAGESWETQYF
many TRBJ1-2 - TRBV27 TGTGCCAGCAGTTGGGGGGGGGCAGCCTATGGCTACACCTTC CASSWGGAAYGYTF
- TRBJ1-2 TRBD1 TRBV6-5 TGTGCCAGCAGTTCCCGACAGGGCGAAGGCTACACCTTC CASSSRQGEGYTF
- TRBJ2-5 TRBD2 TRBV7-8 TGTGCCAGCTCGAGCGGGATCCAAGAGACCCAGTACTTC CASSSGIQETQYF
- TRBJ1-1 TRBD1 TRBV5-4 TGTGCCAGCAGCTTTTTCCGAGGGGGCGAGAACACTGAAGCTTTCTTT CASSFFRGGENTEAFF
- TRBJ2-7 - TRBV28 TGTGCCAGCAGCCGTGACGGGTCCTACGAGCAGTACTTC CASSRDGSYEQYF
- TRBJ1-6 - TRBV6-6 TGTGCCAGCAGTCCTCAGGGAGGACGAGCACCCCTCCACTTT CASSPQGGRAPLHF
- TRBJ2-2 TRBD2 TRBV9 TGTGCCAGCAGCGTACGGGGGGCCGGGGAGCTGTTTTTT CASSVRGAGELFF
once TRBJ1-4 - TRBV6-6 TGTGCCAGCAGCAAGGGGCAGCTTAATGAAAAACTGTTTTTT CASSKGQLNEKLFF
- TRBJ2-7 - TRBV28 TGTGCCAGCAGTTTGGGGGAGGCCGCCTACGAGCAGTACTTC CASSLGEAAYEQYF
- TRBJ1-4 TRBD1 TRBV2 TGTGCCAGCAGTGTCGGCAGGGGGGATGAAAAACTGTTTTTT CASSVGRGDEKLFF
- TRBJ2-1 TRBD2 TRBV11-1 TGTGCCAGCAGCTTCCAGTTAGCGGGGATTTACAATGAGCAGTTCTTC CASSFQLAGIYNEQFF
- TRBJ1-4 - TRBV24-1 TGTGCCACCAGCCCGGGGGGGAATGAAAAACTGTTTTTT CATSPGGNEKLFF
- TRBJ2-6 TRBD1 TRBV5-4 TGTGCCAGCAGCAGGGACAGGGTTGGAACTGGGGCCAACGTCCTGACTTTC CASSRDRVGTGANVLTF
- TRBJ2-4 - TRBV3-1/TRBV3-2 TGTGCCAGCAGCCAACAGGGGGGAAGCTTAGCCAAAAACATTCAGTACTTC CASSQQGGSLAKNIQYF
- TRBJ2-1 TRBD1 TRBV2 TGTGCCAGCAGGGGACAGGAGACCCATGAGCAGTTCTTC CASRGQETHEQFF
- TRBJ2-7 - TRBV19 TGTGCCAGTAGTCGGTCCCGGGGAAACGGTGGGCAGTACTTC CASSRSRGNGGQYF
- TRBJ2-7 - TRBV20-1 TGCAGTGCTAGTCGGGCAGGGCCCTACGAGCAGTACTTC CSASRAGPYEQYF